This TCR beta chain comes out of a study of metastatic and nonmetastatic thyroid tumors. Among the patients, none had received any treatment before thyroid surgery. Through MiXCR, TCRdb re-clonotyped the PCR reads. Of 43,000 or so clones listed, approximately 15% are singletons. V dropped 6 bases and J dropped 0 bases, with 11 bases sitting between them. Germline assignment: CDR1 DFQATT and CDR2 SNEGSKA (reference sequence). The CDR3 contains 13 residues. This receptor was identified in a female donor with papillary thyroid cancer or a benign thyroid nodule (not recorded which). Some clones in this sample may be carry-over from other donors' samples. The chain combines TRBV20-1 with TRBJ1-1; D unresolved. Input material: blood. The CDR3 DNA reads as TGCAGTGCAAGGGAAAAGATGAACACTGAAGCTTTCTTT. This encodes CSAREKMNTEAFF.